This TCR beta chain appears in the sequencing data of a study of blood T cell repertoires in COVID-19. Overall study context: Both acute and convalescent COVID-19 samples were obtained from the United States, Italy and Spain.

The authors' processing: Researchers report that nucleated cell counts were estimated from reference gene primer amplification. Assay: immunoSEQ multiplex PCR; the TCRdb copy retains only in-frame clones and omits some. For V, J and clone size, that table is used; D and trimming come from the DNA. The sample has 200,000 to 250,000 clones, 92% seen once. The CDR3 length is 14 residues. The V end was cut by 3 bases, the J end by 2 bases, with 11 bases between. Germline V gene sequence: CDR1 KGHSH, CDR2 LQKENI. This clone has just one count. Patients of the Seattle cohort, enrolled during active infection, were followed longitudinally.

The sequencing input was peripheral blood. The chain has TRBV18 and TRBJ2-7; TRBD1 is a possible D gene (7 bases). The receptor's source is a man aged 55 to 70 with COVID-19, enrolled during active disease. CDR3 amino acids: CASSPGGGTYEQYF. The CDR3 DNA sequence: TGTGCCAGCTCACCCGGAGGGGGCACCTACGAGCAGTACTTC.